This T cell receptor (beta chain) originates from a study of blood T cells in healthy people across ages. Trimming took off 5 bases at V and 7 bases at J, with 15 bases between the two ends. The length of the CDR3 is 14 residues. Germline V gene sequence: CDR1 DFQATT, CDR2 SNEGSKA (reference sequence). The use of a sample-barcoded 5' primer and a J-beta primer mix characterized a second PCR of roughly 6 to 11 cycles. Every cDNA molecule carried a tag from a template-switch adaptor bearing 12 random nucleotides. TCRdb ran MiXCR on the 5' RACE reads and lists one entry per CDR3 protein. The profile shows just over 1 million distinct CDR3 sequences, more than 35% of them singletons.

The chain carries TRBV20-1 and TRBJ1-6; D remains ambiguous. This TCR was sampled from a woman aged 60 to 75 in good health. The sample consisted of blood. In DNA, the CDR3 is TGCAGTGCTGGGGAATCAGTTGGCAATTCACCCCTCCACTTT. Protein product: CSAGESVGNSPLHF.